This TCR beta chain was sequenced for a study of blood T cell repertoires in COVID-19. Study background: Sources were T cells, B-cell-depleted T cells, or PBMCs; the material itself was cDNA or gDNA.

In the original analysis: The assay estimated nucleated cells by amplifying reference gene primers. Assay: immunoSEQ multiplex PCR; the TCRdb copy retains only in-frame clones and omits some. D and trimming were read from the DNA, whereas the V and J calls and clone size are those reported in that table. The sample yields nearly 45,000 clones, approximately 85% seen once. The CDR3 runs to 14 residues. Trimming stripped 2 bases from V and 6 bases from J, with 12 bases between. CDR1 and CDR2 from the germline V gene are SGHDT and YYEEEE. J is TRBJ2-1 and V is TRBV5-6, with D possibly matching TRBD2 (6 bases). Source material: peripheral blood. This clonotype was sampled from an elderly woman with acute or convalescent COVID-19. The CDR3 is CASSLWDLTNEQFF. The CDR3 DNA sequence: TGTGCCAGCAGCTTATGGGACTTAACCAATGAGCAGTTCTTC.